This T cell receptor (beta chain) appears in the sequencing data of a study of early T cells in non-severe SARS-CoV-2 infection. Background on the study: Sequenced material consisted of bulk RNA (from unsorted whole blood), and chains were unpaired. Findings and caveats of the study: Matching with VDJdb favored anti-spike CD8 responses (missing private and CD4 specificities).

Details on this clonotype: Its specificity is not known.

From the 5' RACE reads, TCRdb called clonotypes with MiXCR, one entry per CDR3 protein. The sample lists tens of thousands of distinct CDR3 sequences; 9% to 15% were seen once. V dropped 11 bases and J dropped 4; count of bases not matched to a gene: 12. The CDR3 is made up of 14 amino acids. Germline values: CDR1 LNHDA, CDR2 SQIVND (reference sequence). This TCR derives from an adult who was a healthcare worker with PCR-confirmed SARS-CoV-2 infection or an uninfected control (not recorded which). Material for sequencing was whole blood. The chain employs TRBV19 and TRBJ2-7; 9 bases are a match to TRBD1. CDR3 residues: CASSGTGPLYEQYF. The CDR3 DNA is TGTGCCTCATCCGGGACAGGGCCTTTATACGAGCAGTACTTC.